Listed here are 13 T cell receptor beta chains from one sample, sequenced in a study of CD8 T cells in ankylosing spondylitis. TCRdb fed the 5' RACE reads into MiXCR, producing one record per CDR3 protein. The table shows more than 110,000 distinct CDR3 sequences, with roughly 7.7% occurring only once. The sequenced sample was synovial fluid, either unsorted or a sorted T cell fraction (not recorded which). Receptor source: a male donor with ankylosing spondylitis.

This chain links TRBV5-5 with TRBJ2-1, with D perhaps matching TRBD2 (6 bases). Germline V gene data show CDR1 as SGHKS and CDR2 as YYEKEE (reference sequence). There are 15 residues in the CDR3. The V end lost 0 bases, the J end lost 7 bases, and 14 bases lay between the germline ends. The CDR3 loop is CASSLVLVGTNEQFF. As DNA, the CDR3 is TGTGCCAGCAGCTTGGTACTAGTGGGGACTAATGAGCAGTTCTTC.

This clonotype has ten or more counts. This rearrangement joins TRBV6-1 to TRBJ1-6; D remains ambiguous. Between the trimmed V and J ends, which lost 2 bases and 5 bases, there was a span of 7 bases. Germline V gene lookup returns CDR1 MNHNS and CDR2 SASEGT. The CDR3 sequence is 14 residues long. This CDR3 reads CASSEQQNNSPLHF. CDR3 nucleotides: TGTGCCAGCAGTGAACAGCAGAATAATTCACCCCTCCACTTT.

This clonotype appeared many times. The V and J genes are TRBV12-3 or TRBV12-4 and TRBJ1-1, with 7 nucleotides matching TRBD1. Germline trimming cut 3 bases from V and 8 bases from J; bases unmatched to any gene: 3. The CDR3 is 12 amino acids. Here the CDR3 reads CASSFSDREAFF. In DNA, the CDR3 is TGTGCCAGCAGTTTCTCGGACAGGGAAGCTTTCTTT.

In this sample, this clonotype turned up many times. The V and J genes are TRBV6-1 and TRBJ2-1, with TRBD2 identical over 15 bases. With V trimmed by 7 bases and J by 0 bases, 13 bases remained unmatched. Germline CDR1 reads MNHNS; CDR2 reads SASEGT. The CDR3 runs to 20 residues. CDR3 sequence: CASTGTSGRLRYSSYNEQFF. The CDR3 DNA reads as TGTGCCAGCACTGGGACTAGCGGGAGGTTACGGTATAGCTCCTACAATGAGCAGTTCTTC.

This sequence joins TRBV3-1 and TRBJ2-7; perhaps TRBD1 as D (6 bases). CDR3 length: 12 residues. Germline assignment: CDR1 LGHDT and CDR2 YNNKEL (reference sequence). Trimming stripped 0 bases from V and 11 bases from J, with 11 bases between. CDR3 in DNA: TGTGCCAGCAGCCAAGACAGAAACAGGGAGTACTTC. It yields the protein CASSQDRNREYF.

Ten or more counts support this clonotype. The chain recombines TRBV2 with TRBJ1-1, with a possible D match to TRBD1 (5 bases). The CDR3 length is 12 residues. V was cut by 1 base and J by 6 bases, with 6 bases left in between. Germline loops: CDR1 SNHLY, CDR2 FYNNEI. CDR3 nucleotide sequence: TGTGCCAGCAGTGAAGGGGGGGCTGAAGCTTTCTTT. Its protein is CASSEGGAEAFF.

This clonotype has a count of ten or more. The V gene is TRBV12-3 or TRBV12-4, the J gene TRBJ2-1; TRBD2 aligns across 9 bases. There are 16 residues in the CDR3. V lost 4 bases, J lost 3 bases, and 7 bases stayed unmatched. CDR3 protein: CASSYLRGGDYNEQFF. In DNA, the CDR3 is TGTGCCAGCAGTTACCTCCGCGGGGGGGACTACAATGAGCAGTTCTTC.

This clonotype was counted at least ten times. CDR3 nucleotide sequence: TGTGCCAGCAGGCCATTTGAGAACGAGCAGTACTTC. Protein product: CASRPFENEQYF. This chain connects TRBV2 to TRBJ2-7; D is undetermined. Trimming left V 6 bases short and J 5 bases short, with 11 bases between. The germline CDR1 and CDR2 sequences are SNHLY and FYNNEI. The length of the CDR3 is 12 residues.

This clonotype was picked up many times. The CDR3 region has the DNA TGCAGTGCTAGTGGCCTAGCTTCGTCCCACAATGAGCAGTTCTTC. Translating gives CSASGLASSHNEQFF. The V and J genes are TRBV20-1 and TRBJ2-1; weak D call: TRBD2 (5 bases). Trimming pared 3 bases from V and 5 bases from J, leaving 17 bases between. This CDR3 contains 15 residues. Looked up from germline, CDR1 is DFQATT and CDR2 is SNEGSKA (reference sequence).

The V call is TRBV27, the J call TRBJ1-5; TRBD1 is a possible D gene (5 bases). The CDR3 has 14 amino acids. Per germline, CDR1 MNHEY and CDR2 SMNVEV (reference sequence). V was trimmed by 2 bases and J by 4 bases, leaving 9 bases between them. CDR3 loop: CASSLRGWNQPQHF. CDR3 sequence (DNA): TGTGCCAGCAGTTTAAGGGGTTGGAATCAGCCCCAGCATTTT.

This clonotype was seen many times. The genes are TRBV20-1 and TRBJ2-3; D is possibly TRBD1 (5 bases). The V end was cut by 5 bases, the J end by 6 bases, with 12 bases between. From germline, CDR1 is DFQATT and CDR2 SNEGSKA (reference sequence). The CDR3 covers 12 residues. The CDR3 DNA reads TGCAGTGCTCCAGGCAGGGCGGATACGCAGTATTTT. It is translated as CSAPGRADTQYF.

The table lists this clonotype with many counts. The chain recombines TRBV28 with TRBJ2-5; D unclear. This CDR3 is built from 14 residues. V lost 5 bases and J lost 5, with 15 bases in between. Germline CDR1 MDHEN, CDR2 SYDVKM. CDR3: CASSRPRVSETQYF. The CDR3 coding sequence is TGTGCCAGCAGTCGGCCACGTGTATCCGAGACCCAGTACTTC.

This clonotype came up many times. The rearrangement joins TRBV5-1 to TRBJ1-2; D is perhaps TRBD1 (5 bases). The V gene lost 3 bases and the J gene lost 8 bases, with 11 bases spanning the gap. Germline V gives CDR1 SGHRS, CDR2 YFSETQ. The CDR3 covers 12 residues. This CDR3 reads CASSYDRRGYTF. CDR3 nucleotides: TGCGCCAGCAGCTACGACAGACGCGGCTACACCTTC.